The 19 T cell receptor beta chains in this list originate from one sample, sequenced in a study of a mutant IDH1 vaccine in newly diagnosed glioma. TCRdb's copy holds only in-frame clones and misses some; the assay was immunoSEQ multiplex PCR. The sample comprises 50,000 to 65,000 clones, roughly 90% of which are singletons, and over 2% rests with the top ten. The sample's time point: week 11, during vaccination. One vaccine dose held 300 ug of mutant IDH1 20-mer peptide and came with topical imiquimod. For these receptors, no antigen is known. The source was PBMCs, collected from a glioma patient whose treatment included an IDH1 peptide vaccine. These receptors originate from a man in his fifties with glioma.

This rearrangement joins TRBV19 to TRBJ2-1; D perhaps matches TRBD1 (6 bases). The ends were cut back, 4 bases at V and 15 bases at J, with 19 bases in the middle. CDR3 length equals 13 residues. Germline CDR1 LNHDA, CDR2 SQIVND (reference sequence). CDR3 sequence reads: CASSTLQGWVPFF. The CDR3, as DNA: TGTGCCAGTAGTACCTTACAGGGTTGGGTGCCGTTCTTC.

This clone showed up just once. V gene TRBV5-1 combines with J gene TRBJ1-1; the D is unclear. CDR3 length: 14 residues. In germline, CDR1 is SGHRS, CDR2 YFSETQ. V was trimmed by 0 bases and J by 2 bases, leaving 8 bases between them. CDR3 amino acids: CASSLDGFNTEAFF. In DNA form, the CDR3 reads TGCGCCAGCAGCTTGGATGGTTTCAACACTGAAGCTTTCTTT.

The rearrangement uses TRBV11-2 and TRBJ2-1; no clear D. Germline CDR1 and CDR2: SGHAT and FQNNGV. The CDR3 is 16 amino acids. V gave up 2 bases and J gave up 8 bases, with 19 bases separating them. CDR3 nucleotides: TGTGCCAGCAGCTTAACCGATGACATGGTGAAGTATGAGCAGTTCTTC. It codes for CASSLTDDMVKYEQFF.

The rearrangement uses TRBV7-9 and TRBJ1-1; tentatively, D is TRBD1 (5 bases). CDR1 and CDR2 from the germline V gene are SEHNR and FQNEAQ (reference sequence). The CDR3 sequence is 11 residues long. Trimming removed 6 bases from V and 5 bases from J, with 7 bases in between. Here the CDR3 DNA reads TGTGCCAGCAGGGGGGGAACTGAAGCTTTCTTT. It specifies CASRGGTEAFF.

The J gene is TRBJ1-4, the V gene TRBV25-1; D may be TRBD1 (5 bases). The CDR3 spans 13 residues. V was trimmed by 7 bases and J by 15 bases, leaving 21 bases between them. Germline V gene data show CDR1 as MGHDK and CDR2 as SYGVNS. The CDR3 region has the DNA TGTGCCAGCACCGGTGCTGGGGGACGCGAGGTGTTTTTT. This sequence encodes CASTGAGGREVFF.

The table lists this clone with a count of one. The J gene is TRBJ2-5, the V gene TRBV5-1; 7 bases map to TRBD1. This CDR3 comprises 15 residues. Germline V gives CDR1 SGHRS, CDR2 YFSETQ. With 3 bases clipped from V and 2 bases from J, the junction kept 7 bases outside the gene matches. In nucleotides, the CDR3 is TGCGCCAGCAGCTGGGGGACAGCTTTACAAGAGACCCAGTACTTC. Translating gives CASSWGTALQETQYF.

This clone was detected only once. V usage is TRBV2 and J usage is TRBJ1-2, with a possible D match to TRBD1 (6 bases). CDR1 is SNHLY and CDR2 is FYNNEI in the germline V gene. V lost 3 bases to trimming and J lost 8 bases, with 13 bases between them. The CDR3 runs 13 residues. The CDR3 DNA follows: TGTGCCAGCAGTGAGAGGGGGGTGGCGGGCTACACCTTC. As protein: CASSERGVAGYTF.

The CDR3 coding sequence is TGTGCCAGCAGCCAAGATTTAACAGATAGGGGCACTGAAGCTTTCTTT. This sequence encodes CASSQDLTDRGTEAFF. This chain joins TRBV4-2 and TRBJ1-1, with D tentatively TRBD1 (5 bases). CDR3 length: 16 residues. V lost 0 bases to trimming and J lost 4 bases, with 15 bases between them. Per germline, CDR1 LGHNA and CDR2 YNFKEQ.

The rearrangement uses TRBV29-1 and TRBJ2-4; D unresolved. Germline V gives CDR1 SQVTM, CDR2 ANQGSEA. CDR3 size: 12 residues. Trimming took 0 bases from V and 9 from J, leaving 9 bases between them. This chain's CDR3 is CSVEDNSSIQYF. In DNA form, the CDR3 reads TGCAGCGTTGAAGATAACAGCTCCATTCAGTACTTC.

The V call is TRBV5-1, the J call TRBJ2-3; 8 positions match TRBD2. V shed 0 bases, J shed 5 bases, and the junction held 5 bases outside the gene matches. This CDR3 comprises 15 residues. In germline, CDR1 is SGHRS, CDR2 YFSETQ. Here the CDR3 DNA reads TGCGCCAGCAGCTTGGCCCCAACTAGCGGAGATACGCAGTATTTT. Its translation: CASSLAPTSGDTQYF.

The gene calls are TRBV10-2 and TRBJ1-1; D call uncertain. CDR3 length: 14 amino acids. The germline V and J ends were trimmed by 3 bases and 0 bases, with 8 bases remaining between them. The V gene's germline CDR1 is WSHSY and CDR2 SAAADI. CDR3 region: CASSDRTVNTEAFF. The CDR3 bases are TGCGCCAGCAGTGACCGGACGGTGAACACTGAAGCTTTCTTT.

The chain employs TRBV11-2 and TRBJ2-7, with 10 bases lining up with TRBD2. CDR1 and CDR2 (germline): SGHAT, FQNNGV. The CDR3 is made up of 14 amino acids. V lost 1 base and J lost 4; bases outside the gene matches: 1. The DNA for the CDR3 is TGTGCCAGCAGCTTAGGTAGCGGGAGGTACGAGCAGTACTTC. It encodes CASSLGSGRYEQYF.

For this clone: Other DNA sequences in this sample translate to the same CDR3. The genes are TRBV6-1 and TRBJ2-3; 11 positions match TRBD2. Germline values: CDR1 MNHNS, CDR2 SASEGT. CDR3 length: 15 residues. Trimming at V came to 6 bases and at J to 0 bases, leaving 2 bases not matched to a gene. The CDR3 coding sequence is TGTGCCAGCAGGGGACTAGCGGCAAGCACAGATACGCAGTATTTT. It translates to CASRGLAASTDTQYF.

CDR3 sequence reads: CASSSRSGRALDTQYF. The CDR3 bases are TGTGCCAGCAGTTCGCGTAGCGGGAGGGCCTTAGATACGCAGTATTTT. This sequence joins TRBV11-2 and TRBJ2-3; 11 nucleotides match TRBD2. Germline V CDR1 and CDR2: SGHAT, FQNNGV. V lost 6 bases and J lost 5; bases outside the gene matches: 10. CDR3 length equals 16 residues.

The genes are TRBV13 and TRBJ2-7; 9 bases match TRBD2. The CDR3 is 14 amino acids. J lost 12 bases, V lost 5 bases, and 14 bases had no gene match. The germline gives CDR1 PRHDT, CDR2 FYEKMQ (reference sequence). In nucleotides, the CDR3 is TGTGCCAGCAGCAACGGGACGGAAAGACTAGCGGCGTACTTC. Translating it yields CASSNGTERLAAYF.

The rearrangement uses TRBV2 and TRBJ1-3; 7 bases line up with TRBD1. V dropped 5 bases and J dropped 3; count of bases not matched to a gene: 7. Germline CDR1 and CDR2: SNHLY and FYNNEI. The CDR3 extends over 15 amino acids. The CDR3 DNA is TGTGCCAGCAGTCCCGACAGGGCTTATGGAAACACCATATATTTT. Its protein is CASSPDRAYGNTIYF.

The V call is TRBV4-1, the J call TRBJ2-5, with a possible D match to TRBD1 (6 bases). V lost 0 bases, J lost 5 bases, and 16 bases lay in between. Germline lookup yields CDR1 MGHRA and CDR2 YSYEKL. The CDR3 totals 16 residues. CDR3 DNA: TGCGCCAGCAGCCAAGAGTCACAGGGCATGGAGGAGACCCAGTACTTC. As protein: CASSQESQGMEETQYF.

The genes are TRBV6-1 and TRBJ1-5, with 8 bases fitting TRBD1. Trimming at V came to 2 bases and at J to 5 bases, leaving 2 bases not matched to a gene. The germline V gene has CDR1 MNHNS and CDR2 SASEGT. This CDR3 is built from 14 residues. CDR3 sequence reads: CASSETGGHQPQHF. CDR3 sequence (DNA): TGTGCCAGCAGTGAAACAGGGGGTCATCAGCCCCAGCATTTT.

This chain uses TRBV4-1 with TRBJ2-3; TRBD1 might be the D (5 bases). This CDR3 contains 17 residues. V was trimmed by 2 bases and J by 0 bases, leaving 15 bases between them. The germline V gene has CDR1 MGHRA and CDR2 YSYEKL. CDR3 coding DNA: TGCGCCAGCAGCCAATCCACAGGCTTCACTAGCACAGATACGCAGTATTTT. It yields the protein CASSQSTGFTSTDTQYF.